This T cell receptor beta chain was sequenced for a study of HIV-infected children after antiretroviral therapy interruption. Overall study: For the interruption arm, samples span week 0 through about 3 years after study end.

Treatment of the sample: PENTA 11 planned treatment interruption arm or continuous ART arm. Unique molecular identifiers were included in an RNA-based 3' RACE TCR library. From the 3' RACE reads, TCRdb called clonotypes with MiXCR, one entry per CDR3 protein. Of some 51,000 distinct CDR3 sequences listed, approximately 4% are singletons. V lost 7 bases to trimming and J lost 0 bases, with 1 base between them. CDR3 length: 11 residues. CDR1 is MNHEY, CDR2 SVGEGT, per germline. There are many counts of this clonotype. The V gene is TRBV6-2 or TRBV6-3, the J gene TRBJ2-1; no definite D call. The receptor was isolated from a pool of human donors with HIV. The starting material was CD45RA+ CD4+ T cells from PBMCs, pooled from several time points, obtained from a donor given antiretroviral therapy, either interrupted or continuous. The sample's subset: naive CD4+ CD45RA+ CD45RO- T cells. The CDR3 loop reads CASTSYNEQFF. DNA of the CDR3: TGTGCCAGCACCTCCTACAATGAGCAGTTCTTC.